These 32 T cell receptor beta chains originate from one sample sequenced in a study of Graves' ophthalmopathy and Graves' hyperthyroidism. The study amplified TCR beta CDR3 regions using RNA transcripts. HTBI-primed RT-PCR formed the first round, and a multiplex PCR formed the second. In TCRdb, the multiplex PCR reads were re-called with MiXCR into one record per CDR3 protein. Of about 400,000 distinct CDR3 sequences detected, 18% appear once; the ten largest clones hold about 1.4%. The sample was peripheral blood. The receptors come from a woman aged 18-29 years with Graves' ophthalmopathy.

At least ten counts were recorded for this clonotype. This chain links TRBV19 with TRBJ1-1; 7 bases map to TRBD1. V was pared by 3 bases and J by 1 base, with 5 bases of the junction left unmatched. Looked up from germline, CDR1 is LNHDA and CDR2 is SQIVND (reference sequence). The CDR3 length is 15 residues. The CDR3 DNA sequence: TGTGCCAGTAGTATTACAGGGGCCGGGAACACTGAAGCTTTCTTT. This encodes CASSITGAGNTEAFF.

In this sample, this clonotype turned up many times. The V and J genes are TRBV20-1 and TRBJ1-1; a weak D match, TRBD1 (6 bases). This CDR3 spans 11 amino acids. Germline CDR1 DFQATT, CDR2 SNEGSKA (reference sequence). Written as DNA, the CDR3 is TGCAGGGGGGAATTGGGGGCTACAGCTTTCTTT. Translated, it gives CRGELGATAFF.

V usage is TRBV2 and J usage is TRBJ1-2, with D hard to call. Trimming removed 3 bases from V and 7 bases from J, with 6 bases in between. The CDR3 totals 11 residues. Looked up from germline, CDR1 is SNHLY and CDR2 is FYNNEI. In nucleotides, the CDR3 is TGTGCCAGCAGTGAGGAGGTTGGCTACACCTTC. It encodes CASSEEVGYTF.

The sample holds many counts of this clonotype. The rearrangement joins TRBV19 to TRBJ2-7, with 10 bases lining up with TRBD1. The junction had 5 bases not matched to a gene; V was cut back by 4 bases and J by 5 bases. This CDR3 comprises 14 residues. Per germline, CDR1 LNHDA and CDR2 SQIVND (reference sequence). CDR3 in amino acids: CASSTGQGFNEQYF. The DNA for the CDR3 is TGTGCCAGTAGTACGGGACAGGGGTTCAACGAGCAGTACTTC.

The V call is TRBV7-2, the J call TRBJ2-4, with 7 nucleotides matching TRBD1. J was trimmed by 5 bases and V by 2 bases; bases with no gene match: 18. The CDR3 runs to 19 residues. Germline values: CDR1 SGHTA, CDR2 FQGNSA. CDR3 loop: CASSLSALAGGYAQNIQYF. The DNA for the CDR3 is TGTGCCAGCAGCTTATCGGCCCTGGCAGGGGGTTACGCCCAAAACATTCAGTACTTC.

The V gene is TRBV12-3 or TRBV12-4, the J gene TRBJ2-7; D tentatively fits TRBD1 or TRBD2 (5 bases each). The V gene lost 6 bases and the J gene lost 2 bases, with 14 bases spanning the gap. The CDR3 loop spans 14 amino acids. The CDR3, as DNA: TGTGCCAGCAGCACCGGGACCTCTACCTACGAGCAGTACTTC. It yields the protein CASSTGTSTYEQYF.

This clonotype appeared many times. This chain connects TRBV5-1 to TRBJ2-7; 11 bases are shared with TRBD2. J gave up 0 bases and V 1 base, and 6 bases lay outside the gene matches. CDR3 length equals 17 residues. CDR1 is SGHRS and CDR2 is YFSETQ in the germline V gene. CDR3 coding DNA: TGCGCCAGCAGCTTGACTAGCGGGGGCCATAGCTCCTACGAGCAGTACTTC. Its translation: CASSLTSGGHSSYEQYF.

The rearrangement links TRBV28 to TRBJ2-7; 10 bases are a match to TRBD2. The germline V gene has CDR1 MDHEN and CDR2 SYDVKM. This CDR3 contains 16 residues. J gave up 2 bases and V 4 bases, and 8 bases lay outside the gene matches. For the CDR3, the DNA is TGTGCCAGCAGTTCCCCGAGAAGCGGGAGGGCCTACGAGCAGTACTTC. It codes for CASSSPRSGRAYEQYF.

Ten or more counts support this clonotype. CDR3 coding DNA: TGTGCCAGCAAAAAGTCGTCTCAGGGGCGAGATCGACATGGCTACACCTTC. It specifies CASKKSSQGRDRHGYTF. The chain links TRBV2 to TRBJ1-2; tentative D call: TRBD1 (6 bases). This CDR3 contains 17 residues. Germline V lookup: CDR1 SNHLY, CDR2 FYNNEI. The V end was cut by 7 bases, the J end by 6 bases, with 27 bases between.

The chain is built from TRBV3-1 and TRBJ1-6, with unresolved D. V dropped 1 base and J dropped 9 bases, with 16 bases sitting between them. CDR1 LGHDT and CDR2 YNNKEL come from the germline V gene (reference sequence). The CDR3 runs 16 residues. CDR3 in DNA: TGTGCCAGCAGCCAAGGCAGGCAGGTTTTAGGTTCACCCCTCCACTTT. Translating it yields CASSQGRQVLGSPLHF.

This clonotype came up many times. The chain has TRBV5-1 and TRBJ1-1; D gene ambiguous. The germline V and J ends were trimmed by 5 bases and 0 bases, with 8 bases remaining between them. This CDR3 is built from 13 residues. The germline V gene has CDR1 SGHRS and CDR2 YFSETQ. This chain's CDR3 is CASREQLNTEAFF. The CDR3 bases are TGCGCCAGCAGAGAACAGCTGAACACTGAAGCTTTCTTT.

This clonotype was seen at least ten times. The V gene is TRBV27, the J gene TRBJ2-7; 12 bases agree with TRBD1. The CDR3 has 15 amino acids. With V trimmed by 3 bases and J by 5 bases, 5 bases remained unmatched. Germline V lookup: CDR1 MNHEY, CDR2 SMNVEV (reference sequence). CDR3 nucleotide sequence: TGTGCCAGCAGTTTCTCCGGGACAGGGGGCCACGAGCAGTACTTC. Translating it yields CASSFSGTGGHEQYF.

This clonotype was counted many times. The chain couples TRBV4-3 to TRBJ1-2; the D is unclear. Trimming took off 3 bases at V and 8 bases at J, with 13 bases between the two ends. Germline CDR1 and CDR2: LGHNA and YSLEER. The length of the CDR3 is 13 residues. CDR3 sequence: CASSQERASGYTF. For the CDR3, the DNA is TGCGCCAGCAGCCAGGAGAGGGCCTCGGGCTACACCTTC.

This clonotype was picked up many times. The chain links TRBV6-1 to TRBJ2-7; the D gene is possibly TRBD2 (6 bases). This CDR3 spans 15 amino acids. Germline V lookup: CDR1 MNHNS, CDR2 SASEGT. V lost 5 bases, J lost 2 bases, and 16 bases lay in between. The DNA of the CDR3 is TGTGCCAGCAGTCCGGGAGAGGGCGGAACCTACGAGCAGTACTTC. Protein product: CASSPGEGGTYEQYF.

This clonotype was seen many times. The rearrangement joins TRBV7-2 to TRBJ2-7; D might be TRBD2 (6 bases). The germline V gene encodes CDR1 SGHTA and CDR2 FQGNSA. The CDR3 covers 13 residues. V was cut by 0 bases and J by 12 bases, with 15 bases left in between. This CDR3 is CASSLAGLPGSYF. CDR3 DNA: TGTGCCAGCAGCTTAGCGGGACTCCCGGGGTCGTACTTC.

This clonotype was seen ten or more times. CDR3 nucleotide sequence: TGTGCCAGCAGTATTGGACTAGCGATAACCTACGAGCAGTACTTC. Protein: CASSIGLAITYEQYF. The rearrangement joins TRBV6-1 to TRBJ2-7; 9 bases are a match to TRBD2. After removal of 5 bases from V and 2 bases from J, the junction contained 7 bases not matched to a gene. In germline, CDR1 is MNHNS, CDR2 SASEGT. There are 15 residues in the CDR3.

This clonotype was seen ten or more times. The chain has TRBV20-1 and TRBJ2-7; 7 nucleotides line up with TRBD1. V dropped 5 bases and J dropped 2; count of bases not matched to a gene: 3. CDR1 and CDR2 (germline): DFQATT, SNEGSKA (reference sequence). This CDR3 is built from 12 residues. The CDR3 protein is CSALQGAYEQYF. In nucleotides, the CDR3 is TGCAGTGCTCTTCAGGGGGCCTACGAGCAGTACTTC.

A single count supports this clonotype. The rearrangement links TRBV27 to TRBJ2-7, with D uncertain. The CDR3 covers 14 residues. CDR1 and CDR2 from the germline V gene are MNHEY and SMNVEV (reference sequence). The V end was cut by 1 base, the J end by 3 bases, with 10 bases between. The CDR3 nucleotides are TGTGCCAGCAGTTTATTTGGTCCTGGCTACGAGCAGTACTTC. This codes for CASSLFGPGYEQYF.

There are many counts of this clonotype. The chain is built from TRBV7-2 and TRBJ1-1, with unresolved D. There are 13 residues in the CDR3. Germline CDR1 is SGHTA and CDR2 is FQGNSA. The V and J ends lost 1 base and 4 bases respectively, with 7 bases between them. The CDR3 DNA reads as TGTGCCAGCAGCTTAGACGCGGGCACTGAAGCTTTCTTT. Protein sequence: CASSLDAGTEAFF.

This clonotype has ten or more counts. The V gene is TRBV7-2, the J gene TRBJ1-5; TRBD1 matches 7 bases. With V trimmed by 8 bases and J by 3 bases, 7 bases remained unmatched. The CDR3 sequence is 14 residues long. The germline V gene encodes CDR1 SGHTA and CDR2 FQGNSA. The CDR3 spells CASDAQGFNQPQHF. The CDR3 DNA reads TGTGCCAGCGATGCACAGGGGTTCAATCAGCCCCAGCATTTT.

The rearrangement joins TRBV5-1 to TRBJ2-5, with TRBD2 as a possible D gene (5 bases). V lost 1 base, J lost 2 bases, and 9 bases lay in between. The germline V gene has CDR1 SGHRS and CDR2 YFSETQ. The CDR3 runs 14 residues. The CDR3 sequence: CASSLLTGQETQYF. The CDR3 DNA is TGCGCCAGCAGCTTGTTGACGGGACAAGAGACCCAGTACTTC.

The chain links TRBV20-1 to TRBJ2-5, with D possibly TRBD2 on 5 matching bases. V dropped 5 bases and J dropped 4 bases, with 17 bases sitting between them. CDR3 length: 14 residues. CDR1 is DFQATT, CDR2 SNEGSKA, per germline (reference sequence). CDR3 nucleotide sequence: TGCAGTGCTCCTGGAGGCACCCCTGGAGAGACCCAGTACTTC. Its translation is CSAPGGTPGETQYF.

This clonotype was counted at least ten times. This chain links TRBV11-2 with TRBJ2-2; D tentatively reads TRBD1 or TRBD2 (6 bases each). CDR1 is SGHAT, CDR2 FQNNGV, per germline. The CDR3 length is 16 residues. Trimming shortened V by 2 bases and J by 6 bases, and 16 bases separated the two germline ends. The CDR3 DNA reads TGTGCCAGCAGCTTAAGCCCAGGGGAGGTTGCCGGGGAGCTGTTTTTT. As protein: CASSLSPGEVAGELFF.

At least ten counts were recorded for this clonotype. CDR3 residues: CASSESGYEQYF. The CDR3 DNA reads TGTGCCAGCAGTGAATCAGGCTACGAGCAGTACTTC. The chain combines TRBV6-1 with TRBJ2-7; no firm D call. The CDR3 extends over 12 amino acids. The V gene lost 2 bases and the J gene lost 3 bases, with 5 bases spanning the gap. The germline CDR1 and CDR2 sequences are MNHNS and SASEGT.

There are many counts of this clonotype. The chain is built from TRBV6-1 and TRBJ2-5; TRBD1 agrees at 9 bases. Trimming removed 4 bases from V and 4 bases from J; junction bases left unmatched: 4. The CDR3 length is 14 residues. Germline CDR1 and CDR2: MNHNS and SASEGT. Written as DNA, the CDR3 is TGTGCCAGCAGTGTGGACAGGGGACCAGAGACCCAGTACTTC. Residues: CASSVDRGPETQYF.

This chain links TRBV2 with TRBJ1-2; D uncertain. Germline values: CDR1 SNHLY, CDR2 FYNNEI. The ends were cut back, 7 bases at V and 5 bases at J, with 11 bases in the middle. This CDR3 spans 12 amino acids. DNA of the CDR3: TGTGCCAGCATGGCCAGCTCTTATGGCTACACCTTC. It is translated as CASMASSYGYTF.

This clonotype was counted at least ten times. The conserved phenylalanine or tryptophan normally closing the CDR3 is absent here, so this likely arose from a read error. The chain couples TRBV7-2 to TRBJ2-7; 10 positions match TRBD1. The germline gives CDR1 SGHTA, CDR2 FQGNSA. This CDR3 has 15 residues. V lost 3 bases, J lost 2 bases, and 4 bases stayed unmatched. CDR3 in amino acids: CASSFTGQGPYEQYL. In nucleotides, the CDR3 is TGTGCCAGCAGCTTCACGGGACAGGGGCCCTACGAGCAGTACTTA.

This clonotype was observed many times. This chain uses TRBV5-4 with TRBJ1-1; 9 nucleotides align to TRBD1. The CDR3 sequence is 15 residues long. Per germline, CDR1 SGHNT and CDR2 YYREEE (reference sequence). J was trimmed by 0 bases and V by 4 bases; bases with no gene match: 4. In DNA form, the CDR3 reads TGTGCCAGCAGCGAGGGACAGGGAATGAACACTGAAGCTTTCTTT. The encoded protein is CASSEGQGMNTEAFF. The full variable domain, rest sourced from reference TRBV5-4 and TRBJ1-1, is ETGVTQSPTHLIKTRGQQVTLRCSSQSGHNTVSWYQQALGQGPQFIFQYYREEENGRGNFPPRFSGLQFPNYSSELNVNALELDDSALYLCASSEGQGMNTEAFFGQGTRLTVV.

This clonotype came up many times. The chain links TRBV18 to TRBJ1-2; D is uncertain. Germline V CDR1 and CDR2: KGHSH, LQKENI. The length of the CDR3 is 13 residues. Trimming took off 4 bases at V and 2 bases at J, with 8 bases between the two ends. The CDR3: CASSREANYGYTF. In DNA form, the CDR3 reads TGTGCCAGCTCACGAGAAGCCAACTATGGCTACACCTTC.

The chain couples TRBV7-2 to TRBJ2-5; D is undetermined. There are 13 residues in the CDR3. The V and J ends lost 3 bases and 2 bases respectively, with 7 bases between them. Germline V gene data show CDR1 as SGHTA and CDR2 as FQGNSA. The CDR3 region is CASSLDDQETQYF. In DNA form, the CDR3 reads TGTGCCAGCAGCTTGGACGATCAAGAGACCCAGTACTTC.

There are many counts of this clonotype. The V and J genes are TRBV19 and TRBJ2-4, with D tentatively TRBD2 (6 bases). The germline V gene encodes CDR1 LNHDA and CDR2 SQIVND (reference sequence). Trimming took 10 bases from V and 7 from J, leaving 17 bases between them. This CDR3 region has 13 residues. The CDR3 loop is CATGRGEVNIQYF. DNA of the CDR3: TGTGCCACCGGAAGAGGGGAGGTGAACATTCAGTACTTC.

A word on this clonotype: Since a much larger clone is just one base distant, this may be a read error. V and J are TRBV5-1 and TRBJ2-7; TRBD2 aligns across 13 bases. Trimming cost V 3 bases and J 5 bases; bases outside gene matches: 5. CDR3 length: 15 residues. Germline V gene data show CDR1 as SGHRS and CDR2 as YFSETQ. The CDR3 DNA follows: TGCGCCAGCAGCTCGGGACTAGCGGGAAACAACGAGCAGTACTTC. It codes for CASSSGLAGNNEQYF.